Listed below are T cell receptor beta chains from one sample, sequenced in a study of blood T cell repertoires in COVID-19. Some clones are missing from TCRdb's copy, which holds only in-frame ones; the method was immunoSEQ multiplex PCR. The data show about 130,000 clones, about 88% seen once. Sequences were obtained from peripheral blood. The origin of the receptors is a woman older than 75 with acute or convalescent COVID-19. CDR3s include the opening cysteine and the closing phenylalanine or tryptophan. A D gene is named only where the DNA matches it firmly. Part of the rows lack a size; the others show once, few, many or a class for expanded clones.

D gene: TRBD2; clone size: -; V gene: TRBV4-2; J gene: TRBJ2-3; CDR3 DNA: TGTGCCAGCAGCCCCGGAATAGCGGGAGGGGAGAACACAGATACGCAGTATTTT; CDR3 protein: CASSPGIAGGENTDTQYF
D gene: -; clone size: -; V gene: TRBV5-1; J gene: TRBJ1-4; CDR3 DNA: TGCGCCAGCAGTTTAAGCACAGGGAGGGTGGAAAAACTGTTTTTT; CDR3 protein: CASSLSTGRVEKLFF
D gene: -; clone size: -; V gene: TRBV7-8; J gene: TRBJ1-2; CDR3 DNA: TGTGCCAGCAGCTTGGGGACACATTATGGCTACACCTTC; CDR3 protein: CASSLGTHYGYTF
D gene: -; clone size: -; V gene: TRBV7-2; J gene: TRBJ2-7; CDR3 DNA: TGTGCCAGCAGCTTACAGGGGGGCAGCTCCTACGAGCAGTACTTC; CDR3 protein: CASSLQGGSSYEQYF
D gene: -; clone size: -; V gene: TRBV5-1; J gene: TRBJ1-5; CDR3 DNA: TGCGCCAGCAGCTTGGACTGGAATCAGCCCCAGCATTTT; CDR3 protein: CASSLDWNQPQHF
D gene: -; clone size: -; V gene: TRBV6-6; J gene: TRBJ2-1; CDR3 DNA: TGTGCCAGCAGTCCTGGGACTTTCTTTTCGTCTTACAATGAGCAGTTCTTC; CDR3 protein: CASSPGTFFSSYNEQFF
D gene: TRBD2; clone size: -; V gene: TRBV9; J gene: TRBJ2-5; CDR3 DNA: TGTGCCAGCAGCGTAGACTTGGCTAGCGGGAGTGGTGAGACCCAGTACTTC; CDR3 protein: CASSVDLASGSGETQYF
D gene: -; clone size: once; V gene: TRBV2; J gene: TRBJ1-2; CDR3 DNA: TGTGCCAGCAGTCCCCGGGAGGGACGTGGCTACACCTTC; CDR3 protein: CASSPREGRGYTF
D gene: -; clone size: -; V gene: TRBV5-1; J gene: TRBJ1-6; CDR3 DNA: TGCGCCAGCAGGGGCGAGGGGGAGTATTCACCCCTCCACTTT; CDR3 protein: CASRGEGEYSPLHF
D gene: TRBD1; clone size: -; V gene: TRBV28; J gene: TRBJ1-2; CDR3 DNA: TGTGCCAGCACTCGATCTGGACAGGGACATGGCTACACCTTC; CDR3 protein: CASTRSGQGHGYTF
D gene: -; clone size: -; V gene: TRBV28; J gene: TRBJ1-1; CDR3 DNA: TGTGCCACCATAGACCTCTACGGGAAGGGCACTGAAGCTTTCTTT; CDR3 protein: CATIDLYGKGTEAFF
D gene: -; clone size: few; V gene: TRBV5-1; J gene: TRBJ2-3; CDR3 DNA: TGCGCCAGCAGCTTGGGCGGGACTAGCACAGATACGCAGTATTTT; CDR3 protein: CASSLGGTSTDTQYF
D gene: -; clone size: -; V gene: TRBV3-1/TRBV3-2; J gene: TRBJ1-1; CDR3 DNA: TGTGCCAGCAGCCCCCATACAGGGCCGAACACTGAAGCTTTCTTT; CDR3 protein: CASSPHTGPNTEAFF
D gene: TRBD2; clone size: -; V gene: TRBV27; J gene: TRBJ2-5; CDR3 DNA: TGTGCCAGCAGTCCCCGACTAGCGGGGCCCTCTTTGGAGACCCAGTACTTC; CDR3 protein: CASSPRLAGPSLETQYF
D gene: TRBD1; clone size: -; V gene: TRBV23-1; J gene: TRBJ2-7; CDR3 DNA: TGCGCCAGCAGTCAATACAGGGGCTACGAGCAGTACTTC; CDR3 protein: CASSQYRGYEQYF
D gene: -; clone size: -; V gene: TRBV27; J gene: TRBJ2-7; CDR3 DNA: TGTGCCAGCGCCGAATTAGGAGAATCTAGGAACGAGCAGTACTTC; CDR3 protein: CASAELGESRNEQYF
D gene: -; clone size: -; V gene: TRBV3-1/TRBV3-2; J gene: TRBJ1-2; CDR3 DNA: TGTGCCAGCAGCCAAGCAGCCGGGGGAGAGTCCACGTATAAGGGCTACACCTTC; CDR3 protein: CASSQAAGGESTYKGYTF
D gene: -; clone size: -; V gene: TRBV5-6; J gene: TRBJ2-3; CDR3 DNA: TGTGCCAGCAGCTTGGGGCGCACAGATACGCAGTATTTT; CDR3 protein: CASSLGRTDTQYF
D gene: TRBD2; clone size: -; V gene: TRBV19; J gene: TRBJ2-5; CDR3 DNA: TGTGCCAGTAGTACTAGCGGGGCTACGCCGGGGACCCAGTACTTC; CDR3 protein: CASSTSGATPGTQYF
D gene: TRBD1; clone size: -; V gene: TRBV2; J gene: TRBJ1-6; CDR3 DNA: TGTGCCAGCAGCGGGGACCTCGGGACAGTTTATAATTCACCCCTCCACTTT; CDR3 protein: CASSGDLGTVYNSPLHF
D gene: -; clone size: -; V gene: TRBV18; J gene: TRBJ1-2; CDR3 DNA: TGTGCCAGCTCACCAGACTTGGGAGACTATGGCTACACCTTC; CDR3 protein: CASSPDLGDYGYTF
D gene: -; clone size: few; V gene: TRBV7-9; J gene: TRBJ1-4; CDR3 DNA: TGTGCCAGCAGCCCATCTTCCACAGGGCCAAATGAAAAACTGTTTTTT; CDR3 protein: CASSPSSTGPNEKLFF
D gene: -; clone size: -; V gene: TRBV7-3; J gene: TRBJ2-4; CDR3 DNA: TGTGCCAGCAGCTTAACTGGTCCTAATACGGCCAAAAACATTCAGTACTTC; CDR3 protein: CASSLTGPNTAKNIQYF
D gene: -; clone size: -; V gene: TRBV6-6; J gene: TRBJ1-3; CDR3 DNA: TGTGCCAGCAGTTACGGGCAGCCTTCCTCTGGAAACACCATATATTTT; CDR3 protein: CASSYGQPSSGNTIYF
D gene: TRBD2; clone size: -; V gene: TRBV11-2; J gene: TRBJ2-2; CDR3 DNA: TGTGCCAGCAGCCACTTCATAGCGGGGGGGGCCACCGGGGAGCTGTTTTTT; CDR3 protein: CASSHFIAGGATGELFF
D gene: TRBD1; clone size: -; V gene: TRBV9; J gene: TRBJ1-6; CDR3 DNA: TGTGCCAGCAGCGCCTTCGGACAGGACTATAATTCACCCCTCCACTTT; CDR3 protein: CASSAFGQDYNSPLHF
D gene: TRBD2; clone size: once; V gene: TRBV6-5; J gene: TRBJ2-1; CDR3 DNA: TGTGCCAGCAAGGAACTAGCGGGAGGATACAATGAGCAGTTCTTC; CDR3 protein: CASKELAGGYNEQFF
D gene: TRBD2; clone size: -; V gene: TRBV2; J gene: TRBJ2-1; CDR3 DNA: TGTGCCAGCCACCGGACTAGAGAAAATGAGCAGTTCTTC; CDR3 protein: CASHRTRENEQFF